The source of this T cell receptor (beta chain) is a study of T cells in Graves' hyperthyroidism and ophthalmopathy. The study's findings and limits: Most expanded thyroid clonotypes above 0.001 recurred in blood.

Investigators excluded patients with uncontrolled infection, other autoimmune disease, pregnancy or lactation. Diagnoses were established using clinical symptoms, serum thyroxine and TRAb, thyroid ultrasound and orbital computed tomography. As for this clonotype: Antigen specificity is unknown.

From RNA transcripts, TCR beta CDR3 regions were amplified. The TCR CDR3 was amplified in a first-round RT-PCR using the HTBI primer set. TCRdb independently ran MiXCR on the multiplex PCR reads; one entry per CDR3 protein. In the table there are around 380,000 distinct CDR3 sequences, less than 15% of which are singletons. Germline lookup yields CDR1 MNHNS and CDR2 SASEGT. V trimming: 4 bases; J trimming: 2 bases; junction bases outside the gene matches: 5. The CDR3 runs 14 residues. This sequence joins TRBV6-1 and TRBJ2-7, with TRBD1 matching over 7 bases. This sequence originates from a man aged 25 to 40 with Graves' hyperthyroidism that later progressed to Graves' ophthalmopathy. Sequenced material: blood. The CDR3 region has the DNA TGTGCCAGCAGTGCAAGGACAGGACCCTACGAGCAGTACTTC. This translates into CASSARTGPYEQYF.